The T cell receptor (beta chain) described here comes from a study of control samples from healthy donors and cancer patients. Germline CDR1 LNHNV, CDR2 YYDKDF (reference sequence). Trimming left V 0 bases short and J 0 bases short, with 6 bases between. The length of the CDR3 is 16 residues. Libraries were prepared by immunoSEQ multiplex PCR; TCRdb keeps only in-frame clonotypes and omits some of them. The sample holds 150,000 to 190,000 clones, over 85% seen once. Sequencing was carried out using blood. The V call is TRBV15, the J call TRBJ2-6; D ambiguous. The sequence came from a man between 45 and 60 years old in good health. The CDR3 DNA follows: TGTGCCACCAGCAGAGATAAGTTCTCTGGGGCCAACGTCCTGACTTTC. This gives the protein CATSRDKFSGANVLTF.